The 22 T cell receptor beta chains given below trace back to one sample, sequenced in a study of cytomegalovirus exposure and HLA in healthy donors. The PCR ran on 60 Vbeta and 13 Jbeta primers. The data were produced by immunoSEQ multiplex PCR, yet TCRdb's version contains in-frame clones alone and is incomplete. The sample holds approximately 180,000 clones, nearly 80% seen once. Input material: PBMCs. The receptors stem from a man aged 35 to 55 in good health and CMV-seropositive.

Ten or more counts support this clone. The CDR3 sequence is CASSLGQGVNEKLFF. CDR3 nucleotide sequence: TGTGCCAGCAGCCTCGGACAGGGTGTAAATGAAAAACTGTTTTTT. The rearrangement links TRBV6-6 to TRBJ1-4, with 8 nucleotides matching TRBD1. This CDR3 contains 15 residues. Germline lookup yields CDR1 MNHNY and CDR2 SVGAGI (reference sequence). J gave up 5 bases and V 6 bases, and 8 bases lay outside the gene matches.

This chain joins TRBV11-2 and TRBJ1-1; maybe TRBD1 (6 bases). Germline loops: CDR1 SGHAT, CDR2 FQNNGV. CDR3 length equals 12 residues. Trimming removed 5 bases at V and 11 bases at J, with 15 bases between. The CDR3, as DNA: TGTGCCAGCAGCCGCTCCGGGACAACGGCTTTCTTT. Residues: CASSRSGTTAFF.

V and J are TRBV5-1 and TRBJ2-7, with 9 bases matching TRBD1. This CDR3 contains 15 residues. Germline CDR1 is SGHRS and CDR2 is YFSETQ. The V gene end was trimmed by 2 bases and the J gene end by 4 bases; junction bases not matched to a gene: 7. The CDR3 coding sequence is TGCGCCAGCAGCTTAACCGGGACAGGGCGATACGAGCAGTACTTC. Its protein product is CASSLTGTGRYEQYF.

The chain recombines TRBV28 with TRBJ1-1, with D unclear. CDR1 and CDR2 from the germline V gene are MDHEN and SYDVKM. Deletions cut 5 bases from V and 4 bases from J, with 17 bases between. The CDR3 consists of 15 residues. The CDR3 sequence is CASSPPRGKVTEAFF. CDR3 nucleotide sequence: TGTGCCAGCAGTCCCCCACGAGGGAAGGTCACTGAAGCTTTCTTT.

CDR3 residues: CASSVQGASSYNEQFF. The CDR3 nucleotides are TGTGCCAGCAGCGTTCAGGGCGCGAGCTCCTACAATGAGCAGTTCTTC. The chain uses TRBV9 and TRBJ2-1; TRBD1 might be the D (5 bases). The CDR3 contains 16 residues. The V and J ends lost 2 bases and 0 bases respectively, with 12 bases between them. Germline CDR1 SGDLS, CDR2 YYNGEE.

This clone was observed once. The V call is TRBV6-6, the J call TRBJ1-2; TRBD1 aligns across 7 bases. The trim removed 4 bases at V and 8 bases at J, leaving 7 bases unmatched. The CDR3 consists of 13 residues. Germline CDR1 reads MNHNY; CDR2 reads SVGAGI (reference sequence). The CDR3 DNA sequence: TGTGCCAGCAGTTCCCGACAGGGTGAAGGCTACACCTTC. Protein sequence: CASSSRQGEGYTF.

This sequence joins TRBV5-1 and TRBJ2-3, with 8 nucleotides matching TRBD1. After removal of 4 bases from V and 0 bases from J, the junction contained 7 bases not matched to a gene. Germline CDR1 is SGHRS and CDR2 is YFSETQ. The CDR3 loop spans 16 amino acids. CDR3 nucleotides: TGCGCCAGCAGCCTAGGACGGGACAGGAGCACAGATACGCAGTATTTT. Residues: CASSLGRDRSTDTQYF.

This clone was observed a few times. The J gene is TRBJ2-5, the V gene TRBV19; D ambiguous. V was cut by 1 base and J by 7 bases, with 10 bases left in between. The CDR3 has 13 residues. CDR1 and CDR2 from the germline V gene are LNHDA and SQIVND (reference sequence). The CDR3 reads CASSIVYSGTQYF. The CDR3 DNA sequence: TGTGCCAGTAGTATAGTATACAGTGGGACCCAGTACTTC. Complete variable domain (other parts from reference TRBV19 and TRBJ2-5): DGGITQSPKYLFRKEGQNVTLSCEQNLNHDAMYWYRQDPGQGLRLIYYSQIVNDFQKGDIAEGYSVSREKKESFPLTVTSAQKNPTAFYLCASSIVYSGTQYFGPGTRLLVL.

This chain joins TRBV7-9 and TRBJ1-4; a possible D gene is TRBD1 (5 bases). Per the germline V gene, CDR1 is SEHNR and CDR2 is FQNEAQ (reference sequence). The CDR3 sequence is 15 residues long. The V end was cut by 4 bases, the J end by 8 bases, with 17 bases between. DNA of the CDR3: TGTGCCAGCAGCTCCGGTGGAAGGGGCGGAGAAAAACTGTTTTTT. It yields the protein CASSSGGRGGEKLFF. Together with reference TRBV7-9 and TRBJ1-4, the CDR3 gives the full variable domain: DTGVSQNPRHKITKRGQNVTFRCDPISEHNRLYWYRQTLGQGPEFLTYFQNEAQLEKSRLLSDRFSAERPKGSFSTLEIQRTEQGDSAMYLCASSSGGRGGEKLFFGSGTQLSVL.

The V call is TRBV29-1, the J call TRBJ2-1; TRBD2 matches 11 bases. Trimming cost V 8 bases and J 5 bases; bases outside gene matches: 5. Germline loops: CDR1 SQVTM, CDR2 ANQGSEA. The CDR3 is 13 residues long. The CDR3 DNA sequence: TGCAGCACTAGCGGGAGAGGCCACAATGAGCAGTTCTTC. It translates to CSTSGRGHNEQFF.

This chain links TRBV7-8 with TRBJ1-4, with TRBD1 matching 12 bases. Germline CDR1 and CDR2: SGHVS and FQNEAQ. With V trimmed by 5 bases and J by 2 bases, 9 bases remained unmatched. This CDR3 comprises 18 residues. The CDR3 bases are TGTGCCAGCAGCGCCCGAAGGGGACAGGGGGCCACTAATGAAAAACTGTTTTTT. Its protein is CASSARRGQGATNEKLFF.

The chain carries TRBV7-2 and TRBJ2-3; perhaps TRBD2 as D (6 bases). Germline V lookup: CDR1 SGHTA, CDR2 FQGNSA. The CDR3 spans 14 residues. Trimming left V 5 bases short and J 1 base short, with 10 bases between. The CDR3 here is CASSLDYRTDTQYF. The CDR3 DNA sequence: TGTGCCAGCAGCCTGGACTACCGCACAGATACGCAGTATTTT. The full variable domain, completed using reference TRBV7-2 and TRBJ2-3, is GAGVSQSPSNKVTEKGKDVELRCDPISGHTALYWYRQSLGQGLEFLIYFQGNSAPDKSGLPSDRFSAERTGGSVSTLTIQRTQQEDSAVYLCASSLDYRTDTQYFGPGTRLTVL.

The V and J genes are TRBV7-6 and TRBJ2-4; TRBD1 matches 10 bases. This CDR3 spans 16 amino acids. Trimming at V came to 4 bases and at J to 5 bases, leaving 8 bases not matched to a gene. Germline CDR1 reads SGHVS; CDR2 reads FNYEAQ. The CDR3 DNA follows: TGTGCCAGCAGCTCCCCTCTGACAGGGGGCGAAAACATTCAGTACTTC. The encoded protein is CASSSPLTGGENIQYF.

This sequence joins TRBV28 and TRBJ2-7; 8 bases match TRBD1. With 4 bases clipped from V and 5 bases from J, the junction kept 13 bases outside the gene matches. CDR3 length equals 16 residues. The germline gives CDR1 MDHEN, CDR2 SYDVKM. Here the CDR3 reads CASSYPPGTGSNEQYF. DNA of the CDR3: TGTGCCAGCAGTTACCCCCCAGGGACAGGATCGAACGAGCAGTACTTC.

This clone has only a few counts. The chain uses TRBV15 and TRBJ2-3; 11 nucleotides line up with TRBD2. V shed 0 bases and J 6 bases; nucleotides not matched to a gene: 8. The CDR3 consists of 17 residues. CDR1 is LNHNV and CDR2 is YYDKDF in the germline V gene (reference sequence). This CDR3 reads CATSRDPLAGAADTQYF. As DNA, the CDR3 is TGTGCCACCAGCAGAGATCCACTAGCGGGAGCCGCGGATACGCAGTATTTT.

This sequence joins TRBV25-1 and TRBJ2-5; 10 positions agree with TRBD2. The V segment lost 1 base and the J segment 4 bases; nucleotides outside the gene matches: 6. CDR3 size: 16 residues. Looked up from germline, CDR1 is MGHDK and CDR2 is SYGVNS. CDR3 nucleotides: TGTGCCAGCAGTGAATCAAGCGGGAGGGCCGGAGAGACCCAGTACTTC. Its translation is CASSESSGRAGETQYF.

The chain uses TRBV27 and TRBJ1-2, with D possibly TRBD1 on 6 matching bases. The CDR3 consists of 14 residues. V was clipped by 4 bases and J by 4 bases, with 13 bases between them. Germline values: CDR1 MNHEY, CDR2 SMNVEV (reference sequence). The CDR3 here is CASSYRQASYGYTF. The CDR3 DNA follows: TGTGCCAGCAGTTACCGACAGGCGAGCTATGGCTACACCTTC.

The chain carries TRBV30 and TRBJ2-5; D call uncertain. Germline V gene data show CDR1 as GTSNPN and CDR2 as SVGIG (reference sequence). There are 12 residues in the CDR3. V dropped 0 bases and J dropped 5 bases, with 7 bases sitting between them. CDR3 DNA: TGTGCCTGGAGTGTATCTCAGGAGACCCAGTACTTC. It is translated as CAWSVSQETQYF. Supplemented by reference TRBV30 and TRBJ2-5, the full variable domain reads SQTIHQWPATLVQPVGSPLSLECTVEGTSNPNLYWYRQAAGRGLQLLFYSVGIGQISSEVPQNLSASRPQDRQFILSSKKLLLSDSGFYLCAWSVSQETQYFGPGTRLLVL.

The chain has TRBV6-5 and TRBJ1-2, with 7 bases matching TRBD1. Germline assignment: CDR1 MNHEY and CDR2 SVGAGI. Trimming took 2 bases from V and 7 from J; bases not matched to a gene: 4. This CDR3 has 13 residues. The CDR3, as DNA: TGTGCCAGCAGTTACCGACAGGGAGGTGGCTACACCTTC. Protein sequence: CASSYRQGGGYTF.

A remark on this clone: One end of the junction is discordant with germline, which a read error may explain. The rearrangement links TRBV4-1 to TRBJ1-1, with 9 bases fitting TRBD1. This CDR3 contains 17 residues. Germline V gives CDR1 MGHRA, CDR2 YSYEKL. Written as DNA, the CDR3 is TGCGCCAGCAACCAACCGGGACAGGGATGGGGAGGCACTGAAGCTTTCTTT. The encoded protein is CASNQPGQGWGGTEAFF.

This chain joins TRBV6-5 and TRBJ1-2; tentatively, D is TRBD1 (6 bases). The CDR3 length is 13 residues. Germline CDR1 and CDR2: MNHEY and SVGAGI. V lost 6 bases and J lost 2, with 10 bases in between. The CDR3 loop is CASSITGNYGYTF. As DNA, the CDR3 is TGTGCCAGCAGCATCACAGGGAACTATGGCTACACCTTC.

This sequence joins TRBV19 and TRBJ2-2, with 9 bases aligning to TRBD1. The ends lost 4 bases at V and 0 bases at J; junction bases unmatched: 3. This CDR3 has 16 residues. Per the germline V gene, CDR1 is LNHDA and CDR2 is SQIVND (reference sequence). The CDR3 DNA reads as TGTGCCAGTAGTAAAGGGGACAGGGCGAACACCGGGGAGCTGTTTTTT. Translated: CASSKGDRANTGELFF.